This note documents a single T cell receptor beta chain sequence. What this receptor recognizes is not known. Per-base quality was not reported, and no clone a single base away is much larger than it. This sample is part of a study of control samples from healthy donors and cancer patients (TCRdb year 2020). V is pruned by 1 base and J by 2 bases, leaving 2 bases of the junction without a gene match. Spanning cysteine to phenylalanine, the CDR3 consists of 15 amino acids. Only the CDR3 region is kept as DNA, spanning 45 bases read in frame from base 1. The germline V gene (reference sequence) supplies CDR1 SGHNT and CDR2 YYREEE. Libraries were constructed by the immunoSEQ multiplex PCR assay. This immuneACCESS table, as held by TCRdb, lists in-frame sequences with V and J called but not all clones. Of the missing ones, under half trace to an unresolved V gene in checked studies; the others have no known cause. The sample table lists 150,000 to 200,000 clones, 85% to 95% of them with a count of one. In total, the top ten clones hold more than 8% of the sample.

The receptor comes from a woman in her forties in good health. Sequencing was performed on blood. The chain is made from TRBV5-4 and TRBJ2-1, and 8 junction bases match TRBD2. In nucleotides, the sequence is TGTGCCAGCAGCTTGAAGCGGGAGACCTACAATGAGCAGTTCTTC. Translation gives CASSLKRETYNEQFF.